The 24 T cell receptor beta chains presented below share a single source sample, sequenced in a study of response to subunit inactivated influenza vaccine. TCRdb ran MiXCR on the RT-PCR reads and lists one entry per CDR3 protein. The table includes about 570,000 distinct CDR3 sequences, approximately 10% detected once. This sample also belongs to another study, concerning T cells expressing NK-cell markers. From that study: Researchers built TCR beta cDNA using 5'RACE template switching with UMIs.

The sample here was PBMCs from blood, taken on the day of vaccination. These receptors originate from a man aged 45-65 years who received an inactivated influenza vaccine.

This clonotype was picked up a small number of times. The gene calls are TRBV20-1 and TRBJ2-3; no reliable D call. The CDR3 totals 13 residues. Trimming took 4 bases from V and 4 from J, leaving 12 bases between them. In germline, CDR1 is DFQATT, CDR2 SNEGSKA (reference sequence). The CDR3 nucleotides are TGCAGTGCTAACACCATTGAAGCAGATACGCAGTATTTT. This gives the protein CSANTIEADTQYF.

This clonotype was counted a few times. V is TRBV24-1 and J is TRBJ2-2; D not resolved. The CDR3 covers 14 residues. The ends were cut back, 9 bases at V and 7 bases at J, with 17 bases in the middle. CDR1 and CDR2 from the germline V gene are KGHDR and SFDVKD. The CDR3 sequence: CATALSVRGGELFF. The CDR3, as DNA: TGTGCCACCGCTTTATCGGTCCGTGGCGGGGAGCTGTTTTTT.

This clonotype was counted between two and nine times. J is TRBJ1-6 and V is TRBV28; possibly TRBD1 for D (5 bases). There are 15 residues in the CDR3. The germline gives CDR1 MDHEN, CDR2 SYDVKM. Deletions cut 6 bases from V and 5 bases from J, with 14 bases between. For the CDR3, the DNA is TGTGCCAGCAGAGGGGACGTTGGGCATAATTCACCCCTCCACTTT. Its protein is CASRGDVGHNSPLHF.

The CDR3 sequence: CASSLKGLAEQYF. DNA of the CDR3: TGTGCCAGCAGTTTAAAAGGGTTAGCGGAGCAGTACTTC. The chain carries TRBV27 and TRBJ2-7; perhaps TRBD2 as D (5 bases). The ends were cut back, 2 bases at V and 7 bases at J, with 12 bases in the middle. Germline assignment: CDR1 MNHEY and CDR2 SMNVEV (reference sequence). This CDR3 has 13 amino acids.

V gene TRBV5-6 combines with J gene TRBJ2-5, with 8 positions matching TRBD1. The CDR3 loop spans 14 amino acids. Germline trimming cut 0 bases from V and 4 bases from J; bases unmatched to any gene: 2. CDR1 and CDR2 from the germline V gene are SGHDT and YYEEEE. In DNA form, the CDR3 reads TGTGCCAGCAGCTTGGTACAGGGGGGAGAGACCCAGTACTTC. It specifies CASSLVQGGETQYF.

The rearrangement links TRBV5-5 to TRBJ2-7, with TRBD2 identical over 12 bases. The ends lost 4 bases at V and 2 bases at J; junction bases unmatched: 7. Per germline, CDR1 SGHKS and CDR2 YYEKEE (reference sequence). This CDR3 comprises 16 residues. The CDR3 sequence is CASSVRLAGVAYEQYF. The CDR3 nucleotides are TGTGCCAGCAGCGTGCGACTAGCGGGAGTAGCCTACGAGCAGTACTTC. The variable domain in full, with the rest retrieved from reference TRBV5-5 and TRBJ2-7, is DAGVTQSPTHLIKTRGQQVTLRCSPISGHKSVSWYQQVLGQGPQFIFQYYEKEERGRGNFPDRFSARQFPNYSSELNVNALLLGDSALYLCASSVRLAGVAYEQYFGPGTRLTVT.

The chain recombines TRBV5-1 with TRBJ2-7, with 10 bases that match TRBD2. This CDR3 is built from 16 residues. Germline V gene lookup returns CDR1 SGHRS and CDR2 YFSETQ. With 0 bases clipped from V and 3 bases from J, the junction kept 6 bases outside the gene matches. The DNA for the CDR3 is TGCGCCAGCAGCTTGGGGACTAGCGGAGATTACTACGAGCAGTACTTC. Its protein product is CASSLGTSGDYYEQYF. The complete variable domain, with remaining parts taken from reference TRBV5-1 and TRBJ2-7, reads KAGVTQTPRYLIKTRGQQVTLSCSPISGHRSVSWYQQTPGQGLQFLFEYFSETQRNKGNFPGRFSGRQFSNSRSEMNVSTLELGDSALYLCASSLGTSGDYYEQYFGPGTRLTVT.

Only a few counts were recorded for this clonotype. The CDR3 here is CASSLEYRGNYGYTF. The CDR3 bases are TGTGCCAGCAGCTTAGAATACAGGGGAAACTATGGCTACACCTTC. The chain links TRBV11-2 to TRBJ1-2, with 7 bases lining up with TRBD1. The germline gives CDR1 SGHAT, CDR2 FQNNGV. The CDR3 is 15 amino acids. V dropped 0 bases and J dropped 2; count of bases not matched to a gene: 3.

The chain carries TRBV25-1 and TRBJ2-4; TRBD1 agrees at 7 bases. Looked up from germline, CDR1 is MGHDK and CDR2 is SYGVNS. V shed 1 base and J 3 bases; nucleotides not matched to a gene: 0. This CDR3 comprises 14 residues. The CDR3, as DNA: TGTGCCAGCAGTGAATCAGGGGGCAAAAACATTCAGTACTTC. Encoded protein: CASSESGGKNIQYF.

This clonotype showed up just a few times. This chain connects TRBV7-6 to TRBJ2-5, with a possible D match to TRBD1 (5 bases). Trimming pared 4 bases from V and 1 base from J, leaving 10 bases between. The CDR3 consists of 14 residues. Per germline, CDR1 SGHVS and CDR2 FNYEAQ. CDR3: CASSSDNPQETQYF. The CDR3 nucleotides are TGTGCCAGCAGCTCGGACAATCCCCAAGAGACCCAGTACTTC.

The chain uses TRBV29-1 and TRBJ2-1, with D tentatively TRBD1 (5 bases). Germline lookup yields CDR1 SQVTM and CDR2 ANQGSEA. The CDR3 sequence is 12 residues long. V was trimmed by 4 bases and J by 2 bases, leaving 6 bases between them. The CDR3 reads CSVARAYNEQFF. The CDR3 region has the DNA TGCAGCGTTGCCAGGGCCTACAATGAGCAGTTCTTC.

This clonotype was seen only a few times. The V gene is TRBV5-1, the J gene TRBJ2-1; no reliable D call. The CDR3 covers 14 residues. Trimming took 0 bases from V and 3 from J, leaving 7 bases between them. Germline loops: CDR1 SGHRS, CDR2 YFSETQ. The CDR3 here is CASSLASLYNEQFF. The CDR3 DNA sequence: TGCGCCAGCAGCTTGGCAAGTCTCTACAATGAGCAGTTCTTC.

This clonotype was counted only a few times. Here the CDR3 reads CASSPGEQASNEKLFF. CDR3 DNA sequence: TGTGCCAGCAGCCCAGGGGAGCAGGCTTCTAATGAAAAACTGTTTTTT. This chain connects TRBV25-1 to TRBJ1-4; maybe TRBD1 (6 bases). V was cut by 6 bases and J by 3 bases, with 17 bases left in between. Germline V gene sequence: CDR1 MGHDK, CDR2 SYGVNS. The CDR3 contains 16 residues.

This clonotype was seen more than once but under ten times. The V call is TRBV12-3 or TRBV12-4, the J call TRBJ2-1, with a possible D match to TRBD1 (6 bases). This CDR3 region has 17 residues. With 3 bases removed from V and 1 base from J, the gap between germline ends came to 16 bases. DNA of the CDR3: TGTGCCAGCAGTTTTTCCCGGACAGTGCTTTCCTACAATGAGCAGTTCTTC. Amino acid sequence: CASSFSRTVLSYNEQFF.

The chain couples TRBV5-6 to TRBJ2-6, with 8 nucleotides matching TRBD1. The germline CDR1 and CDR2 sequences are SGHDT and YYEEEE. This CDR3 has 19 amino acids. Trimming at V came to 1 base and at J to 0 bases, leaving 9 bases not matched to a gene. CDR3 region: CASSLWPPGQVSGANVLTF. The CDR3, as DNA: TGTGCCAGCAGCTTGTGGCCCCCGGGACAGGTCTCTGGGGCCAACGTCCTGACTTTC. Complete variable domain (other parts from reference TRBV5-6 and TRBJ2-6): DAGVTQSPTHLIKTRGQQVTLRCSPKSGHDTVSWYQQALGQGPQFIFQYYEEEERQRGNFPDRFSGHQFPNYSSELNVNALLLGDSALYLCASSLWPPGQVSGANVLTFGAGSRLTVL.

This clonotype was seen more than once but under ten times. The genes are TRBV20-1 and TRBJ2-3; D gene ambiguous. Germline CDR1 and CDR2: DFQATT and SNEGSKA (reference sequence). Trimming removed 0 bases from V and 5 bases from J, with 18 bases in between. CDR3 size: 16 residues. The chain's CDR3 is CSAREGEAPPQDTQYF. CDR3 DNA sequence: TGCAGTGCTAGAGAGGGTGAGGCCCCCCCCCAAGATACGCAGTATTTT.

This clonotype has a handful of counts. The chain combines TRBV20-1 with TRBJ2-1, with D uncertain. The CDR3 runs to 15 residues. Germline values: CDR1 DFQATT, CDR2 SNEGSKA (reference sequence). Trimming shortened V by 1 base and J by 1 base, and 11 bases separated the two germline ends. The CDR3 sequence is CSARVGSRSYNEQFF. CDR3 nucleotide sequence: TGCAGTGCTAGAGTGGGTAGCAGGTCCTACAATGAGCAGTTCTTC.

The CDR3 loop is CASSQDARASSYEQYF. The CDR3 region has the DNA TGCGCCAGCAGCCAAGACGCCAGGGCTTCATCCTACGAGCAGTACTTC. The chain combines TRBV4-3 with TRBJ2-7, with D perhaps matching TRBD1 (5 bases). Germline CDR1 and CDR2: LGHNA and YSLEER. This CDR3 has 16 amino acids. The germline V and J ends were trimmed by 0 bases and 1 base, with 13 bases remaining between them.

The sample holds one count of this clonotype. The junction does not match germline at one end; this may be a read error. V is TRBV12-3 or TRBV12-4 and J is TRBJ2-2; 8 nucleotides line up with TRBD1. This CDR3 contains 14 residues. CDR3: CVSSRTGRTGELFF. DNA for the CDR3: TGTGTCAGCAGTAGGACAGGGCGAACCGGGGAGCTGTTTTTT.

This clonotype was counted only a few times. The chain uses TRBV29-1 and TRBJ1-2; possible D gene TRBD1, 5 bases. V was clipped by 6 bases and J by 8 bases, with 16 bases between them. Germline-derived CDR1 and CDR2 are SQVTM and ANQGSEA. This CDR3 comprises 12 residues. Here the CDR3 DNA reads TGCAGCGTGACCTGGGGGAGTTACGGCTACACCTTC. Residues: CSVTWGSYGYTF. Combining the CDR3 with reference TRBV29-1 and TRBJ1-2 gives the whole variable domain SAVISQKPSRDICQRGTSLTIQCQVDSQVTMMFWYRQQPGQSLTLIATANQGSEATYESGFVIDKFPISRPNLTFSTLTVSNMSPEDSSIYLCSVTWGSYGYTFGSGTRLTVV.

The rearrangement joins TRBV10-2 to TRBJ2-1; D gene unclear. Trimming removed 1 base from V and 0 bases from J, with 13 bases in between. Germline CDR1 reads WSHSY; CDR2 reads SAAADI. This CDR3 contains 17 residues. CDR3 DNA: TGCGCCAGCAGTGAGTTGTCCTGGGCCAGCTCCTACAATGAGCAGTTCTTC. Residues: CASSELSWASSYNEQFF.

This clonotype turned up a few times. The V gene is TRBV3-1, the J gene TRBJ2-1, with D perhaps matching TRBD2 (6 bases). The germline V gene encodes CDR1 LGHDT and CDR2 YNNKEL (reference sequence). The CDR3 totals 15 residues. V was cut by 4 bases and J by 7 bases, with 17 bases left in between. The CDR3 sequence: CASSPWDFNENEQFF. The CDR3 nucleotides read TGTGCCAGCAGCCCCTGGGACTTCAATGAGAATGAGCAGTTCTTC.

The chain is built from TRBV15 and TRBJ2-1, with D uncertain. Deletions cut 1 base from V and 6 bases from J, with 13 bases between. The germline V gene encodes CDR1 LNHNV and CDR2 YYDKDF (reference sequence). The CDR3 totals 15 residues. The CDR3 reads CATSRGSASGNEQFF. CDR3 bases: TGTGCCACCAGCAGAGGCAGCGCATCGGGCAATGAGCAGTTCTTC.

Only a few counts were recorded for this clonotype. The V gene is TRBV25-1, the J gene TRBJ2-5; unclear D gene. The germline V gene has CDR1 MGHDK and CDR2 SYGVNS. The CDR3 runs to 13 residues. Between the trimmed V and J ends, which lost 6 bases and 4 bases, there was a span of 12 bases. The CDR3 coding sequence is TGTGCCAGCAGACCCAATCTGGGAGAGACCCAGTACTTC. The encoded protein is CASRPNLGETQYF.